This T cell receptor (beta chain) was retrieved from a study of vaccination and CD4 T cells after COVID-19. About the research overall: Either the Pfizer-BioNTech BNT162b2 or Moderna mRNA-1273 vaccine was given as two doses. Study-wide results and caveats: Convalescent patients displayed a median roughly 90% of reactive clones emerging only post-vaccination. A nonsignificant rise from roughly 22 to 38 was seen in the median number of SARS-CoV-2-reactive clonotypes.

The CDR3 is made up of 16 amino acids. The germline CDR1 and CDR2 sequences are SEHNR and FQNEAQ (reference sequence). V lost 5 bases and J 0 bases, leaving 11 bases between the germline ends. Treatment of the sample: 10-day PBMC culture with coronavirus spike peptide pools or control peptides (ViraFEST assay). The assay that was used to sequence DNA from cultured CD4+ T cells was the Oncomine TCR Beta short-read assay. One entry per CDR3 protein, called by TCRdb with MiXCR from the PCR reads. The sample comprises about 20,000 distinct CDR3 sequences, about 40% of which are singletons, and about 3.2% rests with the top ten. A remark on this clonotype: Its antigen is unknown.

The sequences come from CD4+ T cells from blood, cultured in vitro, collected after SARS-CoV-2 vaccination. V usage is TRBV7-9 and J usage is TRBJ2-6; D is undetermined. The TCR comes from a human donor who had recovered from COVID-19. DNA for the CDR3: TGTGCCAGCAGCCGCCTATTAGGCTCTGGGGCCAACGTCCTGACTTTC. This codes for CASSRLLGSGANVLTF.